One and the same sample provided the 2 T cell receptor beta chains below, sequenced in a study of cytomegalovirus exposure and HLA in healthy donors. It was with 60 Vbeta and 13 Jbeta primers that the PCR ran. Data came from immunoSEQ multiplex PCR; TCRdb stores just in-frame clones and leaves some out. This table holds around 150,000 clones, roughly 80% found once. Sample: PBMCs. The receptors were sampled from a man aged 35 to 55 in good health and CMV-seropositive.

In this sample, this clone turned up a few times. The V gene is TRBV30, the J gene TRBJ2-7, with 9 bases fitting TRBD2. Germline V gene lookup returns CDR1 GTSNPN and CDR2 SVGIG (reference sequence). The trim removed 0 bases at V and 6 bases at J, leaving 9 bases unmatched. There are 15 residues in the CDR3. CDR3 in amino acids: CAWSVLAGGPSEQYF. CDR3 nucleotides: TGTGCCTGGAGTGTACTCGCGGGAGGGCCAAGCGAGCAGTACTTC.

CDR3 in DNA: TGTGCCAGCAGTGAGTACGAGCAGTACTTC. It yields the protein CASSEYEQYF. The J gene is TRBJ2-5, the V gene TRBV2; no firm D call. The DNA end is more similar to TRBJ2-7, so the J call may be wrong. The CDR3 has 10 amino acids. Germline-derived CDR1 and CDR2 are SNHLY and FYNNEI.